One and the same sample provided the 13 T cell receptor beta chains below, sequenced in a study of shared clonotypes between healthy human individuals (TCRdb year 2020). CD8 naive samples consisted of CD45RO-negative cells that were positively selected for CCR7, yielding a CD45RA+CCR7+ population without TemRA cells. The library was built by means of the immunoSEQ multiplex PCR assay. The source is immuneACCESS, and TCRdb retained only in-frame sequences with V and J called. Part of the clones is not carried over; for the studies checked, unresolved V genes explain less than half of this, and the remainder is unexplained. This sample lists about 2.1 million clones; under 95% were detected once. Of the sample, 1.5% to 2% is held by the ten largest clones. The material sequenced was naive CD8+ T cells from PBMCs. The sample's cell subset or site label, decoded: CD45RA+CCR7+. All receptors derive from a man younger than 35 in good health. Some clones in this sample may be carry-over from other donors' samples.

The chain combines TRBV30 with TRBJ1-5; possibly TRBD1 for D (5 bases). The CDR3 totals 14 residues. Germline loops: CDR1 GTSNPN, CDR2 SVGIG (reference sequence). V shed 0 bases and J shed 5 bases, with 11 bases lying between them. For the CDR3, the DNA is TGTGCCTGGAGTGTAGGGGTGAGGGATCAGCCCCAGCATTTT. Translation: CAWSVGVRDQPQHF.

This sequence joins TRBV9 and TRBJ2-1; 7 bases line up with TRBD2. This CDR3 has 15 amino acids. Trimming at V came to 3 bases and at J to 3 bases, leaving 6 bases not matched to a gene. Germline V gene lookup returns CDR1 SGDLS and CDR2 YYNGEE. The chain's CDR3 is CASSEWTSGYNEQFF. Written as DNA, the CDR3 is TGTGCCAGCAGCGAGTGGACTAGTGGCTACAATGAGCAGTTCTTC.

This chain links TRBV19 with TRBJ2-1; TRBD1 matches 11 bases. V dropped 7 bases and J dropped 3; count of bases not matched to a gene: 8. CDR3 length equals 16 residues. Germline lookup yields CDR1 LNHDA and CDR2 SQIVND (reference sequence). CDR3 sequence: CASKPRTGGFYNEQFF. The CDR3, as DNA: TGTGCCAGTAAACCTAGGACAGGGGGCTTCTACAATGAGCAGTTCTTC.

The chain couples TRBV5-1 to TRBJ2-5, with D maybe TRBD1 (6 bases). Germline assignment: CDR1 SGHRS and CDR2 YFSETQ. V was clipped by 3 bases and J by 1 base, with 10 bases between them. This CDR3 has 14 residues. For the CDR3, the DNA is TGCGCCAGCAGCTCCCCGACAGGCCAAGAGACCCAGTACTTC. Its translation: CASSSPTGQETQYF.

V usage is TRBV9 and J usage is TRBJ2-2; D is perhaps TRBD2 (6 bases). The CDR3 length is 14 residues. The V end lost 0 bases, the J end lost 8 bases, and 11 bases lay between the germline ends. Germline loops: CDR1 SGDLS, CDR2 YYNGEE. CDR3 sequence: CASSVEREPGELFF. The DNA of the CDR3 is TGTGCCAGCAGCGTAGAACGGGAGCCTGGGGAGCTGTTTTTT.

This chain joins TRBV7-2 and TRBJ2-7; D ambiguous. CDR1 is SGHTA, CDR2 FQGNSA, per germline. The germline V and J ends were trimmed by 2 bases and 2 bases, with 10 bases remaining between them. The length of the CDR3 is 14 residues. CDR3 loop: CASSLITETYEQYF. The CDR3 nucleotides are TGTGCCAGCAGCTTAATCACAGAGACCTACGAGCAGTACTTC.

The rearrangement links TRBV6-5 to TRBJ2-2; D is undetermined. V lost 2 bases and J lost 1, with 8 bases in between. The CDR3 has 15 amino acids. Per the germline V gene, CDR1 is MNHEY and CDR2 is SVGAGI. Written as DNA, the CDR3 is TGTGCCAGCAGTTACGCGGCGCAGAACACCGGGGAGCTGTTTTTT. Translated, it gives CASSYAAQNTGELFF.

The chain has TRBV19 and TRBJ2-6, with D unresolved. In germline, CDR1 is LNHDA, CDR2 SQIVND (reference sequence). This CDR3 has 14 residues. With 9 bases removed from V and 1 base from J, the gap between germline ends came to 10 bases. The CDR3 DNA reads TGTGCCAGCAATCCATCGTCTGGGGCCAACGTCCTGACTTTC. Its translation is CASNPSSGANVLTF.

This clone was counted once. The rearrangement uses TRBV2 and TRBJ2-7; a weak D match, TRBD2 (6 bases). V lost 7 bases and J lost 2, with 21 bases in between. CDR1 and CDR2 from the germline V gene are SNHLY and FYNNEI. The CDR3 is made up of 16 amino acids. As DNA, the CDR3 is TGTGCCAGCACCGGAGAAGGGCGGGATGCTCCCTACGAGCAGTACTTC. Translating gives CASTGEGRDAPYEQYF.

The chain combines TRBV28 with TRBJ2-1; a weak D match, TRBD1 (5 bases). The CDR3 runs to 15 residues. Trimming removed 3 bases at V and 6 bases at J, with 15 bases between. Germline loops: CDR1 MDHEN, CDR2 SYDVKM. The CDR3 region has the DNA TGTGCCAGCAGTTTCTCTGGGCGTAGGGGCAATGAGCAGTTCTTC. Protein sequence: CASSFSGRRGNEQFF.

The gene calls are TRBV9 and TRBJ2-6; 10 nucleotides line up with TRBD2. J lost 0 bases, V lost 3 bases, and 9 bases had no gene match. CDR1 and CDR2 from the germline V gene are SGDLS and YYNGEE. The CDR3 consists of 19 residues. The CDR3 sequence: CASSADLAGVSSGANVLTF. CDR3 DNA: TGTGCCAGCAGCGCCGATCTAGCGGGGGTAAGCTCTGGGGCCAACGTCCTGACTTTC.

This chain uses TRBV19 with TRBJ2-7; no reliable D call. Trimming removed 3 bases from V and 0 bases from J, with 9 bases in between. CDR3 length: 14 residues. Looked up from germline, CDR1 is LNHDA and CDR2 is SQIVND (reference sequence). The DNA of the CDR3 is TGTGCCAGTAGTATCCTGCTGCACTCCTACGAGCAGTACTTC. It specifies CASSILLHSYEQYF.

The rearrangement uses TRBV7-8 and TRBJ2-1; the match to TRBD2 covers 7 bases. The CDR3 has 16 residues. Germline CDR1 reads SGHVS; CDR2 reads FQNEAQ. V shed 2 bases, J shed 7 bases, and the junction held 11 bases outside the gene matches. The CDR3 reads CASSLLPSGKGNEQFF. The CDR3 DNA reads as TGTGCCAGCAGCTTATTGCCCAGCGGGAAGGGTAATGAGCAGTTCTTC.